This is a list of T cell receptor beta chains from one sample in a study of blood T cell repertoires in COVID-19. The method was immunoSEQ multiplex PCR; TCRdb's version includes in-frame clones alone and lacks a portion of them. This table has 150,000 to 200,000 clones, about 80% appearing once. Material for sequencing was peripheral blood. The source of these receptors is a man aged 55 to 69 with acute or convalescent COVID-19. Each CDR3 is given with its conserved first and last residue. A D gene is named only where the DNA matches it firmly. Clone size is stated in some rows and not others, as once, few, many or a class when expanded.

d_call,clone_size,v_call,j_call,cdr3_aa
-,-,TRBV3-1/TRBV3-2,TRBJ2-6,CASSQGSGANVLTF
TRBD2,-,TRBV5-8,TRBJ2-1,CASSLAGVSYNEQFF
TRBD1,few,TRBV9,TRBJ2-2,CASSVSRQGKTGELFF
-,-,TRBV18,TRBJ2-7,CASSPPSSYEQYF
TRBD1,-,TRBV10-3,TRBJ1-1,CAISEPSTGGTEAFF
TRBD1,-,TRBV5-1,TRBJ2-6,CASSPGTGNSGANVLTF
-,once,TRBV5-8,TRBJ1-2,CASSLGGANYGYTF
-,-,TRBV10-1,TRBJ2-1,CASSDGFVQFF
-,-,TRBV20-1,TRBJ1-5,CSASAGSEGQPQHF
TRBD1,-,TRBV7-3,TRBJ1-4,CASVSGTGILAGVEKLFF
-,-,TRBV5-1,TRBJ2-2,CASRLRTLGELFF
TRBD2,-,TRBV5-1,TRBJ2-2,CASSLEETSGTGELFF
-,few,TRBV28,TRBJ1-2,CASSLSGNYGYTF
-,-,TRBV7-3,TRBJ1-1,CASSSQNTNTEAFF
-,-,TRBV19,TRBJ2-7,CASKSPSSGYEQYF
TRBD1,-,TRBV6-1,TRBJ1-2,CASSEVHRQGTYGYTF
-,-,TRBV9,TRBJ2-7,CASSPAPTSSGHEQYF
-,once,TRBV4-1,TRBJ1-2,CASSPQGSNYGYTF
-,-,TRBV7-8,TRBJ1-6,CASSTGTPPWVPPLHF
-,-,TRBV24-1,TRBJ2-7,CATSFRWAIYEQYF
-,-,TRBV18,TRBJ1-2,CASSPGGKGYGYTF
-,-,TRBV11-3,TRBJ2-2,CASSLNRGTNTGELFF
-,-,TRBV19,TRBJ1-5,CASDPAGYSGQPQHF
-,-,TRBV30,TRBJ2-3,CAWSDGQSPSTDTQYF
-,-,TRBV9,TRBJ2-1,CASSVLDGDNEQFF
TRBD1,-,TRBV6-5,TRBJ1-5,CASRDRPYSNQPQHF
TRBD2,-,TRBV7-2,TRBJ2-1,CASSPRGGGYNEQFF
TRBD1,-,TRBV5-1,TRBJ2-7,CASSRPGTGGFLPTYEQYF
TRBD1,-,TRBV5-1,TRBJ1-2,CASSLPDRGGGYTF
-,-,TRBV6-5,TRBJ2-2,CASRVLPRNTGELFF
TRBD2,once,TRBV4-1,TRBJ2-4,CASSEGGTSGSVKNIQYF
TRBD1,-,TRBV6-5,TRBJ1-1,CASRYTDRVGKAFF